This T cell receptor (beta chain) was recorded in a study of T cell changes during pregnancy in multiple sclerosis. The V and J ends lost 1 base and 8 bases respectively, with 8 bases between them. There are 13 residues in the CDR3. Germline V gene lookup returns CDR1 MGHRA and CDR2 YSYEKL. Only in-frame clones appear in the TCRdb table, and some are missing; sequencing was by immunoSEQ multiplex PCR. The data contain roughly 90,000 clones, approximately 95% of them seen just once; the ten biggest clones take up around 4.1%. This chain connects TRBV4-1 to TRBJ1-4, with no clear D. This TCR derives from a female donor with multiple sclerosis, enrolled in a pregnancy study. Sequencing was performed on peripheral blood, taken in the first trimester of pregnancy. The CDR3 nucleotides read TGCGCCAGCAGCCAAGTGGCATCGGAAAAACTGTTTTTT. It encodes CASSQVASEKLFF.